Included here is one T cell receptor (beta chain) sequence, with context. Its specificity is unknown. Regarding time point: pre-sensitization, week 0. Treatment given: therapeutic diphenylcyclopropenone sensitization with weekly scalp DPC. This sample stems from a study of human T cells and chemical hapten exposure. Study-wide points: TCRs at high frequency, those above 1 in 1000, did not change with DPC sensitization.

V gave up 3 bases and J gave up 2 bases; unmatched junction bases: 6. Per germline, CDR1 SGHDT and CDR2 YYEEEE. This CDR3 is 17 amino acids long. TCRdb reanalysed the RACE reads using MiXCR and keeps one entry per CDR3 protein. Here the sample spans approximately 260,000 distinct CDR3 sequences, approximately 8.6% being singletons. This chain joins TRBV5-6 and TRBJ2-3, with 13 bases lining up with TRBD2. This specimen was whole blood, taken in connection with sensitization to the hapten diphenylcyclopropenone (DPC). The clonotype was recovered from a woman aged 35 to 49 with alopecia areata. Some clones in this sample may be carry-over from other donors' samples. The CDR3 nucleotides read TGTGCCAGCAGCTACAGACTAGCGGGAGGTGTCACAGATACGCAGTATTTT. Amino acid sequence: CASSYRLAGGVTDTQYF.